This record concerns one T cell receptor (beta chain) sequence. The specificity of this receptor is unknown. No base-level quality is on record; no much larger clone is a single base apart. This entry comes from a study of T cells after yellow fever vaccination (dated by TCRdb to the late 2010s). In terms of the full investigation: The SMART-Seq v4 Ultra Low Input RNA kit was used to prepare libraries from fractions with low cell numbers. Bulk TCR alpha and beta repertoires were sequenced longitudinally to track T-cell clones before and after primary and booster YFV17D yellow fever vaccination. Two healthy male donors, one aged 18 to 30 and one aged 30 to 40 years, were included in the cohort. Blood was collected at multiple timepoints before and after primary and secondary immunization, and bulk PBMC replicates and cell subsets were isolated. General conclusions and limits of the study: Because abundant contaminating clonotypes from the bulk population could be contained in FACS-sorted repertoires, computational filtering was required. Because the study included only a couple of donors, the extent to which the findings can be generalized is limited. Most clones expanded after primary vaccination (approximately 97% of CD4 and over 80% of CD8) were re-detected after the booster, suggesting that broad memory maintenance occurred. A small share of clonotypes occurred in both CD4 and CD8 compartments, likely arising from convergent recombination. The secondary T-cell response was weaker than the primary response but faster, peaking on day 5 instead of day 15.

The sample's treatment or condition, from its label and the paper: live attenuated yellow fever vaccine strain. At every blood-draw timepoint, two biological replicates of bulk PBMCs were collected. A standard Ficoll-Paque protocol was used to isolate PBMCs from peripheral blood. TriZol was used to extract RNA from bulk PBMCs, CD4 and CD8 fractions, and dextramer-positive and dextramer-negative fractions. TCR cDNA was synthesized by 5'RACE template switching, through which a universal primer site and unique molecular identifiers were introduced. Priming for cDNA synthesis came from both the TCR alpha and TCR beta constant segments. Library amplification involved two PCR steps, and the second step added sample barcodes and sequencing adapters. Sequencing of libraries was performed on Illumina HiSeq 2500 (2x100 bp) or NovaSeq (2x150 bp). In the original analysis: Demultiplexing of reads and collapsing into UMI consensus sequences were performed with MIGEC, and V(D)J alignment was carried out with MiXCR. Vaccine-responding clonotypes were identified with edgeR using replicate PBMC samples, with FDR below 0.01 and a log2 fold change above 5 up to day 15 being required. Each bulk clonotype was labeled CD4 or CD8 based on which sequenced repertoire, CD4 or CD8, contained the clonotype at higher abundance. Through fastp at Q25 and MiXCR, TCRdb rebuilt clones from the public reads, retaining in-frame beta chains. Each record represents a unique CDR3 protein, reported with the most common genes and DNA among its rows. The V and J calls reflect TCRdb's pipeline rather than the authors' work. This sample lists approximately 510,000 distinct CDR3 sequences; about a fifth were detected once. Approximately 16% of the sample is held by the ten biggest clonotypes.

Sequences were derived from PBMCs, sampled 21 days after the first yellow fever vaccination. The origin of this receptor is a young man who received the YFV17D yellow fever vaccine.

In nucleotide form, the sequence is TGTGCCAGCAGCTTAGGGTGGGACAGGGCGGTCACTGAAGCTTTCTTT. Its translation reads: CASSLGWDRAVTEAFF. The V and J segments used are TRBV7-9 and TRBJ1-1, with 9 middle bases fitting TRBD1. CDR1 and CDR2 were assigned from the germline V gene (reference sequence) as SEHNR and FQNEAQ. V lost 1 base and J lost 4 bases, and the count of bases not matched to a germline gene is 7. The CDR3 spans 16 residues, from the cysteine through the phenylalanine. Only the CDR3 region is kept as DNA, spanning 48 bases read in frame from base 1.